This TCR beta chain appears in the sequencing data of a study of TIL therapy for anti-PD-1-resistant metastatic lung cancer. Study-wide context: Median tumor PD-L1 proportion score was about 5.9%. Four tumors were EGFR-mutant and two were ALK-rearranged. Tumors carried a median about 1.4 non-synonymous mutations per megabase.

Time point noted: pre-treatment sample, taken before nivolumab and TIL therapy. This was the immunoSEQ v3 assay. Each library reached about 2.1 million read pairs, or about 4.5-6.5 million at deep level. Method: immunoSEQ multiplex PCR; TCRdb's copy keeps in-frame clones and lacks some. The sample holds approximately 57,000 clones; roughly four fifths are singletons and the top ten take less than 3.5%. This TCR was recovered from a person between 25 and 80 years old with non-small cell lung cancer. The sequencing used blood, collected at baseline.

The chain's CDR3 is CASSIADTQYF. The CDR3 DNA follows: TGTGCCAGCAGTATAGCAGATACGCAGTATTTT. V usage is TRBV6-5 and J usage is TRBJ2-3; D not certain. Trimming shortened V by 5 bases and J by 4 bases, and 4 bases separated the two germline ends. The CDR3 totals 11 residues. Germline-derived CDR1 and CDR2 are MNHEY and SVGAGI.